The 14 T cell receptor beta chains listed next were all sequenced from one sample in a study of blood T cells in healthy people across ages. With a J-beta primer mix and a sample-barcoded 5' primer, a second PCR ran about 7 to 12 cycles. TCRdb recomputed calls from the 5' RACE reads with MiXCR, one row per CDR3 protein. Of some 690,000 distinct CDR3 sequences listed, about a fifth were seen once; the top ten hold 22%. The specimen was blood. These receptors originate from an older man in good health.

This clonotype has a single count. The chain recombines TRBV15 with TRBJ2-7; D uncertain. CDR1 is LNHNV, CDR2 YYDKDF, per germline (reference sequence). The CDR3 consists of 16 residues. V was shortened by 0 bases and J by 3 bases, with 15 bases between the two germline ends. In nucleotides, the CDR3 is TGTGCCACCAGCAGAGATCTTGGCGATGTAGTCTACGAGCAGTACTTC. It yields the protein CATSRDLGDVVYEQYF. Combining the CDR3 with reference TRBV15 and TRBJ2-7 gives the whole variable domain DAMVIQNPRYQVTQFGKPVTLSCSQTLNHNVMYWYQQKSSQAPKLLFHYYDKDFNNEADTPDNFQSRRPNTSFCFLDIRSPGLGDTAMYLCATSRDLGDVVYEQYFGPGTRLTVT.

The CDR3 DNA sequence: TGCAGTGCTCCCCGGGAACAGCTCTTTTATGGCTACACCTTC. Translated, it gives CSAPREQLFYGYTF. The chain has TRBV20-1 and TRBJ1-2, with unresolved D. With 5 bases removed from V and 5 bases from J, the gap between germline ends came to 18 bases. The CDR3 sequence is 14 residues long. Per germline, CDR1 DFQATT and CDR2 SNEGSKA (reference sequence).

The V and J genes are TRBV11-2 and TRBJ2-3; D gene uncertain. CDR1 SGHAT and CDR2 FQNNGV come from the germline V gene. Between the trimmed V and J ends, which lost 5 bases and 5 bases, there was a span of 14 bases. The CDR3 is 14 residues long. DNA for the CDR3: TGTGCCAGCAGCCTCCGTGCTCGCAGAGATACGCAGTATTTT. It encodes CASSLRARRDTQYF.

The rearrangement links TRBV7-9 to TRBJ2-3; TRBD2 matches at 7 bases. J gave up 4 bases and V 7 bases, and 17 bases lay outside the gene matches. The CDR3 length is 17 residues. Germline lookup yields CDR1 SEHNR and CDR2 FQNEAQ (reference sequence). The CDR3, as DNA: TGTGCCAGCACCAAGGGAGAGGGAACTAGCGCTTCAGATACGCAGTATTTT. Protein product: CASTKGEGTSASDTQYF.

The chain uses TRBV12-3 or TRBV12-4 and TRBJ2-4; 7 positions agree with TRBD2. This CDR3 is 12 amino acids long. The trim removed 3 bases at V and 14 bases at J, leaving 7 bases unmatched. The CDR3 coding sequence is TGTGCCAGCAGTTTTGGGTGGGGAGGGGAGTACTTC. As protein: CASSFGWGGEYF.

The V call is TRBV25-1, the J call TRBJ1-4, with D perhaps matching TRBD1 (5 bases). V was pared by 3 bases and J by 4 bases, with 12 bases between. This CDR3 comprises 15 residues. Germline lookup yields CDR1 MGHDK and CDR2 SYGVNS. CDR3 loop: CASSDTGTFNEKLFF. DNA for the CDR3: TGTGCCAGCAGTGACACAGGAACCTTTAATGAAAAACTGTTTTTT.

The chain couples TRBV20-1 to TRBJ2-5; 8 positions match TRBD2. Gene TRBJ2-1 matches the end of the DNA better, so the J call may be wrong. This CDR3 spans 14 amino acids. From germline, CDR1 is DFQATT and CDR2 SNEGSKA (reference sequence). DNA for the CDR3: TGCAGTGCTAGTCTAGCGGGCGACGGGGATGAGCAGTTCTTC. Amino acids: CSASLAGDGDEQFF.

This clonotype was counted only a few times. This chain connects TRBV4-3 to TRBJ2-1; possible D gene TRBD1, 5 bases. Germline lookup yields CDR1 LGHNA and CDR2 YSLEER. V was clipped by 2 bases and J by 7 bases, with 18 bases between them. This CDR3 contains 16 residues. The CDR3 protein is CASSQSVSRQLNEQFF. The CDR3 DNA reads TGCGCCAGCAGCCAAAGTGTTAGCAGACAGCTGAATGAGCAGTTCTTC.

The table lists this clonotype with a count of one. The CDR3 region has the DNA TGCGCCAGCAGCCAAGGCTGGACAGAGAAAGAGACCCAGTACTTC. Translated: CASSQGWTEKETQYF. The chain links TRBV4-1 to TRBJ2-5; a possible D gene is TRBD1 (6 bases). From germline, CDR1 is MGHRA and CDR2 YSYEKL. V was clipped by 1 base and J by 3 bases, with 12 bases between them. The CDR3 has 15 amino acids.

This chain joins TRBV5-4 and TRBJ2-5, with 10 nucleotides matching TRBD2. Judging by the DNA end, TRBJ2-1 fits better; the J call may be wrong. The CDR3 has 14 residues. Germline V gene sequence: CDR1 SGHNT, CDR2 YYREEE (reference sequence). In DNA, the CDR3 is TGTGCCAGCAGCTTGGAACTAGCGGGAACCTCGCAGTTCTTC. Encoded protein: CASSLELAGTSQFF.

In its sample, this clonotype was seen a few times. The chain carries TRBV12-3 or TRBV12-4 and TRBJ2-5; TRBD2 matches 14 bases. The better agreement between TRBJ2-1 and the DNA end casts doubt on the J call. The CDR3 sequence is 16 residues long. The CDR3 sequence is CASSWTSGRFWNEQFF. The CDR3 DNA reads TGTGCCAGCAGTTGGACTAGCGGGAGGTTTTGGAATGAGCAGTTCTTC.

This clonotype has a count of ten or more. The CDR3 sequence is CASSPTTSGFYNEQFF. CDR3 DNA sequence: TGCGCCAGCAGCCCGACCACTAGCGGATTTTACAATGAGCAGTTCTTC. The rearrangement links TRBV5-1 to TRBJ2-1; 8 positions agree with TRBD2. In germline, CDR1 is SGHRS, CDR2 YFSETQ. V trimming: 4 bases; J trimming: 4 bases; junction bases outside the gene matches: 10. This CDR3 contains 16 residues.

The chain joins TRBV18 to TRBJ1-6; 8 nucleotides agree with TRBD1. This CDR3 has 17 amino acids. Germline CDR1 KGHSH, CDR2 LQKENI. Trimming removed 1 base from V and 7 bases from J; junction bases left unmatched: 9. The CDR3 sequence is CASSPLLGQGFNSPLHF. For the CDR3, the DNA is TGTGCCAGCTCACCACTACTTGGACAGGGATTCAATTCACCCCTCCACTTT.

A few counts support this clonotype. The chain has TRBV19 and TRBJ1-1, with D hard to call. Trimming removed 3 bases at V and 2 bases at J, with 10 bases between. The CDR3 runs to 14 residues. Germline CDR1 is LNHDA and CDR2 is SQIVND (reference sequence). Here the CDR3 DNA reads TGTGCCAGTAGTATCTGGCTGGATAACACTGAAGCTTTCTTT. It encodes CASSIWLDNTEAFF.